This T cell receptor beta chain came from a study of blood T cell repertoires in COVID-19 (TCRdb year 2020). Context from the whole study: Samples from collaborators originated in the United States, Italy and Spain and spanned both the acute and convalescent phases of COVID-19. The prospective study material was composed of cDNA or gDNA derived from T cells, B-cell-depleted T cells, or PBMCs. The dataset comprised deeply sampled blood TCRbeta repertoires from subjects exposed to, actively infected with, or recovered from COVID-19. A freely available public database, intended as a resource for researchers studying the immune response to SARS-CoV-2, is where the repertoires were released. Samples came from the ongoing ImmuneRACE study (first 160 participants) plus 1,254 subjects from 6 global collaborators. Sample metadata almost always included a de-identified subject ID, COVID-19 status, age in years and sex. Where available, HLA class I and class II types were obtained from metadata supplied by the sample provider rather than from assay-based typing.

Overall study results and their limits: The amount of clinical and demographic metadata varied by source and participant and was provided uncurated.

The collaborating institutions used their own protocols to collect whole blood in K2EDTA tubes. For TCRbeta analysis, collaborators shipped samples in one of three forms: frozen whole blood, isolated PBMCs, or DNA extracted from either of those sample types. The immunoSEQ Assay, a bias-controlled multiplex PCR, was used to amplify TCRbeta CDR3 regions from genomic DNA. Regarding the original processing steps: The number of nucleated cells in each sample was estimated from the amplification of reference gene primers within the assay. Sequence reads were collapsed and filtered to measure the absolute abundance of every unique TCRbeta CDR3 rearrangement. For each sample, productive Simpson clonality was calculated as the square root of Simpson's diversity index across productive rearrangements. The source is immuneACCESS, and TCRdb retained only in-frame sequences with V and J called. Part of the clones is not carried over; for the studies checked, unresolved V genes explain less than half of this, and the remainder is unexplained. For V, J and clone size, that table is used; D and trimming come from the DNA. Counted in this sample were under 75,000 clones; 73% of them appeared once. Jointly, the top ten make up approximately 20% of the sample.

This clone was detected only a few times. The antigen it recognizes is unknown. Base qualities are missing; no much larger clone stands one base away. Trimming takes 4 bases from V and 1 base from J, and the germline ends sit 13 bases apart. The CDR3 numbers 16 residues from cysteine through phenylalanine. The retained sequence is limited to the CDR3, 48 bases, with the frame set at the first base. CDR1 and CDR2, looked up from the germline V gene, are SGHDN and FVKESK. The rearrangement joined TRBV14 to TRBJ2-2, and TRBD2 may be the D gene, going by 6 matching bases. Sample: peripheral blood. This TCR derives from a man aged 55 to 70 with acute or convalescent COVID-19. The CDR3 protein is CASSPIADLNTGELFF. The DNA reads TGTGCCAGCAGCCCCATAGCGGACCTGAACACCGGGGAGCTGTTTTTT.